This entry describes one T cell receptor (beta chain). This sample is part of a study of T cells in localized non-small cell lung cancer. TCRdb keeps only in-frame clones here, not all; method: immunoSEQ multiplex PCR. The sample carries under 70,000 clones, roughly 89% recorded once. Germline values: CDR1 SGHNT, CDR2 YYREEE (reference sequence). The CDR3 spans 14 residues. The V end was cut by 4 bases, the J end by 5 bases, with 15 bases between. Here the sequenced sample was peripheral blood, taken before any cancer treatment. The receptor was isolated from a woman aged 40-70 years with stage I lung adenocarcinoma. The chain has TRBV5-4 and TRBJ1-2, with D tentatively TRBD1 (5 bases). In DNA, the CDR3 is TGTGCCAGCAGCACCAAGGGACGGACTTATGGCTACACCTTC. It specifies CASSTKGRTYGYTF.